Each of the 7 T cell receptor beta chains below was sequenced from the same sample in a study of cytomegalovirus exposure and HLA in healthy donors. Use of 60 Vbeta and 13 Jbeta primers characterized the PCR. TCRdb's copy holds only in-frame clones and misses some; the assay was immunoSEQ multiplex PCR. The sample records approximately 110,000 clones, about 81% being singletons. The sample taken for sequencing was PBMCs. All receptors derive from a woman aged 25 to 39 in good health and CMV-seronegative.

The J gene is TRBJ1-2, the V gene TRBV19; TRBD1 is a possible D gene (5 bases). CDR1 and CDR2 (germline): LNHDA, SQIVND (reference sequence). The V end was cut by 5 bases, the J end by 8 bases, with 9 bases between. The CDR3 loop spans 11 amino acids. The CDR3 is CASSGGEGYTF. The CDR3 bases are TGTGCCAGTAGTGGAGGGGAGGGCTACACCTTC.

V gene TRBV27 combines with J gene TRBJ2-5; D is undetermined. This CDR3 contains 15 residues. Germline-derived CDR1 and CDR2 are MNHEY and SMNVEV (reference sequence). V was clipped by 0 bases and J by 2 bases, with 10 bases between them. In DNA, the CDR3 is TGTGCCAGCAGTTTATCGATGGCAGGACAAGAGACCCAGTACTTC. Translating it yields CASSLSMAGQETQYF.

This chain joins TRBV6-5 and TRBJ1-3; D is undetermined. With 2 bases removed from V and 7 bases from J, the gap between germline ends came to 15 bases. Germline CDR1 is MNHEY and CDR2 is SVGAGI. The CDR3 runs 15 residues. The CDR3 region has the DNA TGTGCCAGCAGTTACGGACTCGACAACGGGAACACCATATATTTT. Residues: CASSYGLDNGNTIYF.

CDR3 DNA sequence: TGTGCCAGCAGTGATTCGCAGGCTGAAGAGACCCAGTACTTC. It encodes CASSDSQAEETQYF. The chain uses TRBV2 and TRBJ2-5; no definite D call. The CDR3 loop spans 14 amino acids. Germline V gene sequence: CDR1 SNHLY, CDR2 FYNNEI. Trimming left V 3 bases short and J 3 bases short, with 11 bases between.

The chain uses TRBV10-3 and TRBJ2-1; D uncertain. This CDR3 has 14 amino acids. V lost 6 bases, J lost 0 bases, and 9 bases lay in between. The germline gives CDR1 ENHRY, CDR2 SYGVKD. CDR3 coding DNA: TGTGCCATCAGGCCAGAGGCCTCCTACAATGAGCAGTTCTTC. This sequence encodes CAIRPEASYNEQFF.

The V gene is TRBV6-6, the J gene TRBJ2-6; D gene uncertain. The V end was cut by 4 bases, the J end by 6 bases, with 13 bases between. The CDR3 sequence is 15 residues long. The germline gives CDR1 MNHNY, CDR2 SVGAGI (reference sequence). The CDR3 reads CASSSRLAEANVLTF. The CDR3 DNA reads as TGTGCCAGCAGTTCCCGCCTTGCGGAGGCCAACGTCCTGACTTTC.

The chain uses TRBV30 and TRBJ1-2; 9 nucleotides align to TRBD1. The germline V gene encodes CDR1 GTSNPN and CDR2 SVGIG (reference sequence). J lost 1 base, V lost 1 base, and 4 bases had no gene match. This CDR3 contains 15 residues. CDR3 amino acids: CAWSGTGDYNYGYTF. For the CDR3, the DNA is TGTGCCTGGAGTGGGACAGGGGACTATAACTATGGCTACACCTTC. The full variable domain, its missing parts supplied by reference TRBV30 and TRBJ1-2, is SQTIHQWPATLVQPVGSPLSLECTVEGTSNPNLYWYRQAAGRGLQLLFYSVGIGQISSEVPQNLSASRPQDRQFILSSKKLLLSDSGFYLCAWSGTGDYNYGYTFGSGTRLTVV.